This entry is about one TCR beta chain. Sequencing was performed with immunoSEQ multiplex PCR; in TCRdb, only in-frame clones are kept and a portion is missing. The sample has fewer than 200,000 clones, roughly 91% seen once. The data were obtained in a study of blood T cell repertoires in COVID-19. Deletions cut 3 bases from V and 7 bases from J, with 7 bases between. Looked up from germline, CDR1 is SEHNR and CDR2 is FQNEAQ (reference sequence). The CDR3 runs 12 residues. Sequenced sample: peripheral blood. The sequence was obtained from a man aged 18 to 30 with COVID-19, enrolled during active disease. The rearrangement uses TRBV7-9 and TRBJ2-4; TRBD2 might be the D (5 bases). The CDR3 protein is CASSFERNIQYF. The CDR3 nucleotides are TGTGCCAGCAGCTTTGAGCGGAACATTCAGTACTTC.